This T cell receptor (beta chain) was recorded in a study of T cell responses to AZD1222 COVID-19 vaccine (dated by TCRdb to the early 2020s). As for the study more broadly: Because spike-specific TCR depth and breadth did not differ between the two schedules, AZD1222 recipients who got a second dose at roughly 4 weeks were pooled with those who got a second dose at roughly 12 weeks. A total of about 230 trial participants underwent TCR sequencing, of whom 207 received two doses of AZD1222 and about 26 received two doses of the MenACWY control vaccine. Trial participants were enrolled by age into 18-55, 56-69 and 70-plus year subgroups, with about 150, 28 and 57 TCR-sequenced participants respectively.

The CDR3 regions of human TCRbeta chains were subjected to immunosequencing. Turning to the authors' computational methods: TCRs in the repertoires were compared against a reference library of SARS-CoV-2-specific TCRs that had been generated with the MIRA antigen-specificity platform. Breadth meant the fraction of unique TCRs that were SARS-CoV-2-associated, whereas depth meant the fraction of total T cells that were SARS-CoV-2-associated. Using the MIRA data, each spike-specific TCR was mapped to the spike region that the TCR reacts to and placed in a CD4 or CD8 class. Log10-transformed breadth and depth values were compared by one-way ANOVA with Sidak's multiple comparisons tests. This immuneACCESS table, as held by TCRdb, lists in-frame sequences with V and J called but not all clones. Of the missing ones, under half trace to an unresolved V gene in checked studies; the others have no known cause. V, J and clone size derive from that table, while D and trimming were established from the DNA sequence. For this sample there are 100,000 to 150,000 clones; approximately 90% appear just once. The ten largest make up less than 9% of the sample.

V loses 2 bases, J loses 1 base, and the germline ends lie 5 bases apart. The CDR3 sequence holds 13 residues, the cysteine and phenylalanine included. The kept DNA is CDR3 alone, 39 bases in frame from the first base. In the paper's terms, the time point label means: baseline before first vaccination. Vaccinee samples were obtained from the UK trials COV001 and COV002, which included a single-blind randomized controlled phase 2/3 trial of AZD1222 (ChAdOx1 nCoV-19) in healthy adults. For TCRbeta chain sequencing, PBMC samples from trial participants were taken at day 0 and at day 28 after the second dose. The paper as a whole reports these results and caveats: Only a handful of AZD1222 recipients were SARS-CoV-2 seropositive at baseline, limiting conclusions about previously exposed vaccinees. After two AZD1222 doses, both the breadth and the depth of spike-specific TCRs were significantly higher than at day 0 and than in MenACWY recipients. CD4 TCRs associated with the vaccine covered the entire spike protein, and the dominant responses were in regions 160-218 and 743-854. Reportedly, close to half of the unique spike-specific TCRs recognized epitopes lying outside the regions that are mutated in the B.1.351 and B.1.1.7 variants. Participants were mostly white British, with more females than males. The authors suggested clonal diversity may have been underestimated. The 56-69-year group was small, and its depth increase did not reach significance, likely because of low power. Because no samples from the day 14 peak response were available, repertoires could be characterized only after the peak T cell response.

As regards this clone: The clone's antigen remains unknown. The input lacks base qualities; no much larger clone sits a single base away.

The TCR sequence derives from an adult in good health. The chain is assembled from TRBV12-3 or TRBV12-4 and TRBJ1-1, with the D gene not confidently named. The sample consisted of peripheral blood, taken on day 0 of AZD1222 vaccination. The nucleotide sequence reads as follows: TGTGCCAGCAGTTTATCGGGGAACACTGAAGCTTTCTTT. This yields the protein CASSLSGNTEAFF.